The 4 T cell receptor beta chains presented below share a single source sample, sequenced in a study of beta chain features in type 1 diabetes. General observations from the study: Patients with Type 1 diabetes showed moderately but significantly shorter TCRB CDR3s in all four CD4+ subsets.

As every portion of the isolated RNA was reverse transcribed, the sequencing read expressed TCRB transcripts. The table came from immunoSEQ multiplex PCR; TCRdb's copy has only in-frame clones and leaves some out. The sample holds over 200,000 clones; 11% are singletons and the top ten take around 0.017%. Their specific antigens are unknown. The specimen sequenced was naive CD4+ T cells from blood. These receptors were collected from a young man with type 1 diabetes.

This clone showed up just a few times. The gene calls are TRBV6-5 and TRBJ2-3; D perhaps matches TRBD1 (6 bases). This CDR3 spans 13 amino acids. Germline CDR1 is MNHEY and CDR2 is SVGAGI. V was trimmed by 11 bases and J by 3 bases, leaving 15 bases between them. The CDR3 sequence is CASQGPGTDTQYF. In nucleotides, the CDR3 is TGTGCCTCACAGGGCCCCGGGACAGATACGCAGTATTTT.

Comments on this clone: Other DNA variants within this sample encode the same CDR3. This rearrangement joins TRBV18 to TRBJ2-3; tentatively, D is TRBD2 (6 bases). CDR3 length: 14 residues. CDR1 is KGHSH, CDR2 LQKENI, per germline. Deletions cut 6 bases from V and 0 bases from J, with 10 bases between. Here the CDR3 reads CASSPGLSTDTQYF. CDR3 coding DNA: TGTGCCAGCTCCCCGGGACTGAGCACAGATACGCAGTATTTT.

The chain combines TRBV2 with TRBJ2-3, with D perhaps matching TRBD2 (5 bases). The germline V and J ends were trimmed by 4 bases and 7 bases, with 21 bases remaining between them. CDR3 length equals 16 residues. The germline gives CDR1 SNHLY, CDR2 FYNNEI. CDR3 nucleotides: TGTGCCAGCAGTGTCTCTCCCCGGGATATTAGGAATACGCAGTATTTT. Its translation is CASSVSPRDIRNTQYF.

The genes are TRBV5-1 and TRBJ1-2; TRBD1 aligns across 11 bases. V shed 4 bases and J 6 bases; nucleotides not matched to a gene: 8. The CDR3 spans 15 residues. CDR1 SGHRS and CDR2 YFSETQ come from the germline V gene. The CDR3 loop is CASSPGQGAFDGYTF. CDR3 coding DNA: TGCGCCAGCAGCCCCGGACAGGGGGCATTCGATGGCTACACCTTC.